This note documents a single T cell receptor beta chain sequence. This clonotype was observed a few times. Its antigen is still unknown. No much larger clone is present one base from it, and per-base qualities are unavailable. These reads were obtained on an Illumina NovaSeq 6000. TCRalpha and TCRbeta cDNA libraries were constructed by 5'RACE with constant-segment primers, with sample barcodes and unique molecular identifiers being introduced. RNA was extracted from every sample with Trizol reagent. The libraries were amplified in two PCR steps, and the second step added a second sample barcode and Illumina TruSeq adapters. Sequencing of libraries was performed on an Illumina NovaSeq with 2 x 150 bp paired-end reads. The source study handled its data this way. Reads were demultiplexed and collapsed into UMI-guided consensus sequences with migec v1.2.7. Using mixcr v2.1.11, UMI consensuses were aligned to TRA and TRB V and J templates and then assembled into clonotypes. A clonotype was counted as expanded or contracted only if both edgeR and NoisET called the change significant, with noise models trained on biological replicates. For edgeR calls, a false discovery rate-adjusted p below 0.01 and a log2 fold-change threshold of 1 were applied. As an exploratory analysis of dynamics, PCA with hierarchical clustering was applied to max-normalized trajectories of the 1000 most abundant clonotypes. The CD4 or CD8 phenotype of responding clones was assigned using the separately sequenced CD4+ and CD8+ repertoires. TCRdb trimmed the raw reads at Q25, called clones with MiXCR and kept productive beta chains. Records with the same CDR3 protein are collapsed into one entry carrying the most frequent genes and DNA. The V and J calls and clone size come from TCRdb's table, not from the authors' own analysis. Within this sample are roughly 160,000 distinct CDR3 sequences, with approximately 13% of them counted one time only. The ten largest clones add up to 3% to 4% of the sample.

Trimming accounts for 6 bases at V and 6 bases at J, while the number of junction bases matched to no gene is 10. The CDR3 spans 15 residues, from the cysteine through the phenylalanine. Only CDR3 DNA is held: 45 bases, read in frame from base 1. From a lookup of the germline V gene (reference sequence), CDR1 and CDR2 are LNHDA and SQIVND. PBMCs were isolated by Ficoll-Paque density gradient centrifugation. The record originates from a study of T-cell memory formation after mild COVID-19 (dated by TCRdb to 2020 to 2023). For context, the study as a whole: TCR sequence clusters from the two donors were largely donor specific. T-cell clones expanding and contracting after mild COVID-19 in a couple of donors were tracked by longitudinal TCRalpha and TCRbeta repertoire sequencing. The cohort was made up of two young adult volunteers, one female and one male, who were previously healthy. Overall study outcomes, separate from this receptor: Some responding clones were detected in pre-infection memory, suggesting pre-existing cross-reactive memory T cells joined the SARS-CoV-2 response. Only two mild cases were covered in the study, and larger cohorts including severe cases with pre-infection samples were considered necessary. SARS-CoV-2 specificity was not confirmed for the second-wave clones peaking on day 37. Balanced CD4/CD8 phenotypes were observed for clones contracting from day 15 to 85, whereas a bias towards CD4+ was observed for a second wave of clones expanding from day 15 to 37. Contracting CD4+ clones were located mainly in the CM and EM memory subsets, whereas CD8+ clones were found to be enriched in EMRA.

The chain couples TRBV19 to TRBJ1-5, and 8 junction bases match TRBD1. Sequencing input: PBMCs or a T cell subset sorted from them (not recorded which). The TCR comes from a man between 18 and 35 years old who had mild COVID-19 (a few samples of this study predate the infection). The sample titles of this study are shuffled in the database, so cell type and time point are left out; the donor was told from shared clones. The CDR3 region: CASSFLDRERQPQHF. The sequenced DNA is TGTGCCAGTAGCTTTCTGGACAGGGAACGTCAGCCCCAGCATTTT. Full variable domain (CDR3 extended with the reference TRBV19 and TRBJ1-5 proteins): DGGITQSPKYLFRKEGQNVTLSCEQNLNHDAMYWYRQDPGQGLRLIYYSQIVNDFQKGDIAEGYSVSREKKESFPLTVTSAQKNPTAFYLCASSFLDRERQPQHFGDGTRLSIL.